Presented here are 21 T cell receptor beta chains from one specimen sequenced in a study of T-cell reconstitution after alpha-beta-depleted transplantation in children. Preparation of the TCRbeta library was carried out with unique molecular identifiers. A single record per CDR3 protein comes from TCRdb applying MiXCR to the PCR reads. The data contain approximately 590,000 distinct CDR3 sequences, over 9.5% of them singletons. Source: PBMCs from the stem cell graft donor, taken from the stem cell graft. The receptors derive from a human donor who donated a stem cell graft to a child with acute myeloid leukemia.

This clonotype was counted between two and nine times. The chain has TRBV5-1 and TRBJ1-6, with D tentatively TRBD1 (5 bases). The CDR3 covers 14 residues. The germline V and J ends were trimmed by 8 bases and 8 bases, with 17 bases remaining between them. In germline, CDR1 is SGHRS, CDR2 YFSETQ. CDR3 in amino acids: CASSAQGYDSPLHF. Written as DNA, the CDR3 is TGCGCCAGTTCAGCTCAGGGTTATGATTCACCCCTCCACTTT.

The chain joins TRBV20-1 to TRBJ2-1; TRBD1 might be the D (5 bases). V lost 3 bases to trimming and J lost 9 bases, with 21 bases between them. CDR1 and CDR2 (germline): DFQATT, SNEGSKA (reference sequence). The CDR3 extends over 15 amino acids. CDR3 in amino acids: CSARPSGAGRIEQFF. The DNA for the CDR3 is TGCAGTGCTAGGCCAAGTGGGGCCGGAAGGATTGAGCAGTTCTTC.

The chain couples TRBV7-2 to TRBJ2-7; 10 nucleotides agree with TRBD1. Germline assignment: CDR1 SGHTA and CDR2 FQGNSA. The CDR3 consists of 14 residues. The V gene end was trimmed by 5 bases and the J gene end by 6 bases; junction bases not matched to a gene: 7. Here the CDR3 DNA reads TGTGCCAGCAGCCCCCAGACAGGGGGCTCCGAGCAGTACTTC. Its translation: CASSPQTGGSEQYF.

This clonotype was observed a handful of times. V gene TRBV20-1 combines with J gene TRBJ2-3, with no clear D. Per the germline V gene, CDR1 is DFQATT and CDR2 is SNEGSKA (reference sequence). This CDR3 has 13 residues. V lost 6 bases, J lost 3 bases, and 13 bases lay in between. The CDR3 sequence is CSAQTGPTDTQYF. Written as DNA, the CDR3 is TGCAGTGCCCAGACCGGTCCAACAGATACGCAGTATTTT.

J is TRBJ2-7 and V is TRBV7-2; D is unresolved. Trimming took 0 bases from V and 9 from J, leaving 18 bases between them. The CDR3 spans 15 residues. The germline gives CDR1 SGHTA, CDR2 FQGNSA. CDR3: CASSLAPPRTTRQYF. CDR3 sequence (DNA): TGTGCCAGCAGCTTAGCGCCACCCAGAACTACGAGGCAGTACTTC.

The sample holds many counts of this clonotype. The chain employs TRBV20-1 and TRBJ2-3; D is unclear. V lost 6 bases, J lost 9 bases, and 22 bases lay in between. There are 14 residues in the CDR3. Germline V gives CDR1 DFQATT, CDR2 SNEGSKA (reference sequence). The CDR3 spells CSAKRTGVGETQYF. CDR3 DNA: TGCAGTGCCAAGCGCACTGGAGTGGGCGAAACGCAGTATTTT.

The chain employs TRBV4-2 and TRBJ2-1, with 10 bases that match TRBD2. The germline gives CDR1 LGHNA, CDR2 YNFKEQ. This CDR3 spans 18 amino acids. The V segment lost 0 bases and the J segment 0 bases; nucleotides outside the gene matches: 5. The CDR3 DNA sequence: TGTGCCAGCAGCCAAGAGAGCGGGGGGGGGAGCTCCTACAATGAGCAGTTCTTC. Its protein product is CASSQESGGGSSYNEQFF.

This clonotype was seen more than once but under ten times. Relative to the germline gene, one junction end is altered; a read error may explain this. V and J are TRBV20-1 and TRBJ2-5; 9 nucleotides line up with TRBD2. CDR3 size: 16 residues. The germline V gene encodes CDR1 DFQATT and CDR2 SNEGSKA (reference sequence). The CDR3 nucleotides are TGCTGTGCTAGAGACCCCGGGACTAGCAGCCAAGAGACCCAGTACTTC. Translated, it gives CCARDPGTSSQETQYF.

This clonotype was seen only a few times. The V call is TRBV6-1, the J call TRBJ1-5, with D hard to call. V lost 1 base to trimming and J lost 1 base, with 8 bases between them. The CDR3 totals 15 residues. Germline lookup yields CDR1 MNHNS and CDR2 SASEGT. CDR3 protein: CASSEEGFSNQPQHF. CDR3 DNA sequence: TGTGCCAGCAGTGAAGAAGGGTTCAGCAATCAGCCCCAGCATTTT.

The chain carries TRBV24-1 and TRBJ2-3; 8 bases map to TRBD2. The junction had 19 bases not matched to a gene; V was cut back by 9 bases and J by 3 bases. The germline V gene encodes CDR1 KGHDR and CDR2 SFDVKD. The CDR3 has 18 amino acids. CDR3 coding DNA: TGTGCCACCTCGAGTAGGACCTTAGCGGGGAGGACTACAGATACGCAGTATTTT. Protein: CATSSRTLAGRTTDTQYF.

The chain links TRBV6-4 to TRBJ2-5; no reliable D call. The CDR3 extends over 15 amino acids. Trimming left V 3 bases short and J 2 bases short, with 13 bases between. Germline CDR1 MRHNA, CDR2 SNTAGT. CDR3 loop: CASSEGPGPQETQYF. As DNA, the CDR3 is TGTGCCAGCAGTGAGGGTCCCGGGCCGCAAGAGACCCAGTACTTC.

The chain employs TRBV12-3 or TRBV12-4 and TRBJ1-1; D is undetermined. CDR3 size: 13 residues. Trimming stripped 7 bases from V and 1 base from J, with 10 bases between. The CDR3 nucleotides are TGTGCCAGCATACTGGCCCCGAACACTGAAGCTTTCTTT. Translation gives CASILAPNTEAFF.

This chain links TRBV5-6 with TRBJ2-7, with D unclear. The CDR3 totals 15 residues. The germline V gene has CDR1 SGHDT and CDR2 YYEEEE. V was cut by 1 base and J by 0 bases, with 11 bases left in between. In DNA form, the CDR3 reads TGTGCCAGCAGCTTGTTCGCTGATACCTCCTACGAGCAGTACTTC. Translated: CASSLFADTSYEQYF.

This clonotype was observed a few times. V usage is TRBV18 and J usage is TRBJ2-5, with a possible D match to TRBD2 (6 bases). Germline V lookup: CDR1 KGHSH, CDR2 LQKENI. The CDR3 runs 16 residues. Trimming removed 3 bases at V and 5 bases at J, with 19 bases between. Here the CDR3 reads CASSPYAPGSGETQYF. Here the CDR3 DNA reads TGTGCCAGCTCACCTTACGCTCCCGGGAGTGGGGAGACCCAGTACTTC.

The table lists this clonotype with many counts. J is TRBJ2-1 and V is TRBV12-3 or TRBV12-4; D gene uncertain. There are 15 residues in the CDR3. V was pared by 5 bases and J by 1 base, with 12 bases between. The CDR3 DNA sequence: TGTGCCAGCAGTCCCAGACTGGGATCCTACAATGAGCAGTTCTTC. This codes for CASSPRLGSYNEQFF.

This chain joins TRBV7-3 and TRBJ2-1; no definite D call. The length of the CDR3 is 15 residues. The germline CDR1 and CDR2 sequences are SGHTA and FQGTGA. V was trimmed by 0 bases and J by 8 bases, leaving 14 bases between them. As DNA, the CDR3 is TGTGCCAGCAGCTTAACCCCCAGGCTCGCCCATGAGCAGTTCTTC. This translates into CASSLTPRLAHEQFF.

This clonotype was observed a few times. This chain uses TRBV20-1 with TRBJ2-7, with D maybe TRBD1 (6 bases). The CDR3 is 14 residues long. Trimming pared 5 bases from V and 0 bases from J, leaving 14 bases between. Germline CDR1 DFQATT, CDR2 SNEGSKA (reference sequence). CDR3 region: CSAGPRGPSYEQYF. CDR3 nucleotide sequence: TGCAGTGCTGGACCCAGGGGCCCCTCCTACGAGCAGTACTTC.

The genes are TRBV28 and TRBJ2-1; D is undetermined. Germline V CDR1 and CDR2: MDHEN, SYDVKM. The V end lost 8 bases, the J end lost 2 bases, and 13 bases lay between the germline ends. There are 14 residues in the CDR3. The CDR3 DNA sequence: TGTGCCAGCCGAAGCGAAGCCCCCTACAATGAGCAGTTCTTC. Protein product: CASRSEAPYNEQFF.

This chain links TRBV3-1 with TRBJ1-1; D remains ambiguous. Germline V gene sequence: CDR1 LGHDT, CDR2 YNNKEL (reference sequence). The CDR3 spans 14 residues. With 4 bases removed from V and 4 bases from J, the gap between germline ends came to 13 bases. The CDR3 bases are TGTGCCAGCAGCCGTCCTGGCCTAGTCACTGAAGCTTTCTTT. This encodes CASSRPGLVTEAFF.

This chain connects TRBV7-8 to TRBJ2-7; 7 bases fit TRBD2. The germline gives CDR1 SGHVS, CDR2 FQNEAQ. The CDR3 runs 13 residues. The junction had 4 bases not matched to a gene; V was cut back by 5 bases and J by 3 bases. This chain's CDR3 is CASSRGSDYEQYF. As DNA, the CDR3 is TGTGCCAGCAGCCGCGGGAGTGACTACGAGCAGTACTTC. The full variable domain, in which reference TRBV7-8 and TRBJ2-7 provide the parts outside the CDR3, is GAGVSQSPRYKVAKRGQDVALRCDPISGHVSLFWYQQALGQGPEFLTYFQNEAQLDKSGLPSDRFFAERPEGSVSTLKIQRTQQEDSAVYLCASSRGSDYEQYFGPGTRLTVT.

This sequence joins TRBV24-1 and TRBJ1-5; 7 bases map to TRBD1. This CDR3 region has 17 residues. From germline, CDR1 is KGHDR and CDR2 SFDVKD. Germline trimming cut 3 bases from V and 2 bases from J; bases unmatched to any gene: 9. DNA for the CDR3: TGTGCCACCAGTGATAACAACAGGGGAGGCGGCAATCAGCCCCAGCATTTT. Translating it yields CATSDNNRGGGNQPQHF.